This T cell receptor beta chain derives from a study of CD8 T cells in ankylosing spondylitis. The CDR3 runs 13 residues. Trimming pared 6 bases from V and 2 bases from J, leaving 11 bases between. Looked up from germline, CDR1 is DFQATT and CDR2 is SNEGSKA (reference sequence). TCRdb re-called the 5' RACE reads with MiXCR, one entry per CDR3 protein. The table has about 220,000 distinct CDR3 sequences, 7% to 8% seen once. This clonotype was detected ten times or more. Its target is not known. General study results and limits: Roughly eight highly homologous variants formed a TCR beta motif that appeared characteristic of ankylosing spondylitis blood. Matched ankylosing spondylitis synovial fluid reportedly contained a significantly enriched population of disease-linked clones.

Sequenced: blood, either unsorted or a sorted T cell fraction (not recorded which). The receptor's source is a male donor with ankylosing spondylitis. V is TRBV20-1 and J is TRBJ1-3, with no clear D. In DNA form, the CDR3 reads TGCAGTGCACTTGCCCTGACTGGAAACACCATATATTTT. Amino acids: CSALALTGNTIYF.